This entry lists 32 T cell receptor beta chains sequenced from one sample in a study of blood T cell repertoires in COVID-19. Here immunoSEQ multiplex PCR was the method, and the copy in TCRdb shows in-frame clones only, minus some. The sample holds over 200,000 clones, about four fifths seen once. Material: peripheral blood. These receptors all come from a woman aged 40 to 50 with active or convalescent COVID-19.

This clone was counted once. The V and J genes are TRBV29-1 and TRBJ2-1; tentative D call: TRBD2 (5 bases). The V gene's germline CDR1 is SQVTM and CDR2 ANQGSEA. V was cut by 5 bases and J by 2 bases, with 10 bases left in between. The CDR3 consists of 13 residues. CDR3 DNA sequence: TGCAGCGTTCAAGCGGTCGCCTACAATGAGCAGTTCTTC. Translation: CSVQAVAYNEQFF.

The chain uses TRBV21-1 and TRBJ1-5; the table calls TRBD1, which could not be checked here. TRBV21-1 is designated a pseudogene. There are 14 residues in the CDR3. Here the CDR3 reads CASSKTGGHQPQHF. Written as DNA, the CDR3 is TGTGCCAGCAGCAAGACAGGGGGTCATCAGCCCCAGCATTTT.

The rearrangement links TRBV5-1 to TRBJ2-1; 8 nucleotides align to TRBD1. The V gene end was trimmed by 7 bases and the J gene end by 9 bases; junction bases not matched to a gene: 18. CDR3 length equals 16 residues. CDR1 and CDR2 (germline): SGHRS, YFSETQ. The CDR3 is CASGRSTGEPYSEQFF. The CDR3 coding sequence is TGCGCCAGCGGACGCTCGACAGGGGAGCCATACTCTGAGCAGTTCTTC. Combining the CDR3 with reference TRBV5-1 and TRBJ2-1 gives the whole variable domain KAGVTQTPRYLIKTRGQQVTLSCSPISGHRSVSWYQQTPGQGLQFLFEYFSETQRNKGNFPGRFSGRQFSNSRSEMNVSTLELGDSALYLCASGRSTGEPYSEQFFGPGTRLTVL.

This clone was picked up many times. This chain joins TRBV27 and TRBJ1-4; 7 bases are a match to TRBD1. The CDR3 totals 17 residues. CDR1 is MNHEY and CDR2 is SMNVEV in the germline V gene (reference sequence). V gave up 6 bases and J gave up 6 bases; unmatched junction bases: 16. The CDR3 nucleotides read TGTGCCAGCAGCAGAATACAGGGGATGACGGATGATGAAAAACTGTTTTTT. Translated: CASSRIQGMTDDEKLFF. The entire variable domain, with the rest obtained from reference TRBV27 and TRBJ1-4, is as follows: EAQVTQNPRYLITVTGKKLTVTCSQNMNHEYMSWYRQDPGLGLRQIYYSMNVEVTDKGDVPEGYKVSRKEKRNFPLILESPSPNQTSLYFCASSRIQGMTDDEKLFFGSGTQLSVL.

The chain is built from TRBV5-6 and TRBJ2-2; D is uncertain. This CDR3 region has 13 residues. V dropped 2 bases and J dropped 5 bases, with 7 bases sitting between them. Germline loops: CDR1 SGHDT, CDR2 YYEEEE. The CDR3 region has the DNA TGTGCCAGCAGCTTTATAATTACCGGGGAGCTGTTTTTT. Encoded protein: CASSFIITGELFF.

The rearrangement uses TRBV30 and TRBJ2-7, with TRBD1 identical over 9 bases. CDR1 is GTSNPN and CDR2 is SVGIG in the germline V gene (reference sequence). The trim removed 3 bases at V and 4 bases at J, leaving 7 bases unmatched. The CDR3 has 14 residues. CDR3 region: CAWRAQTGGYEQYF. The CDR3 bases are TGTGCCTGGAGAGCCCAGACAGGGGGATACGAGCAGTACTTC.

The chain uses TRBV15 and TRBJ1-6; TRBD1 matches 10 bases. CDR3 length: 16 residues. V trimming: 5 bases; J trimming: 3 bases; junction bases outside the gene matches: 4. Germline-derived CDR1 and CDR2 are LNHNV and YYDKDF (reference sequence). CDR3 amino acids: CATSGDRGFYNSPLHF. For the CDR3, the DNA is TGTGCCACCAGCGGGGACAGGGGTTTCTATAATTCACCCCTCCACTTT.

The rearrangement joins TRBV24-1 to TRBJ1-5; 7 bases map to TRBD1. The junction had 18 bases not matched to a gene; V was cut back by 4 bases and J by 1 base. This CDR3 is built from 20 residues. Germline lookup yields CDR1 KGHDR and CDR2 SFDVKD. DNA for the CDR3: TGTGCCACCAGTGACGCCATAGGAGGGGGCGGTCGTGGGAGCAATCAGCCCCAGCATTTT. It codes for CATSDAIGGGGRGSNQPQHF.

Only one count was recorded for this clone. The rearrangement links TRBV11-3 to TRBJ1-2; TRBD1 might be the D (5 bases). Per the germline V gene, CDR1 is SGHNT and CDR2 is YENEEA. CDR3 size: 16 residues. The V gene lost 4 bases and the J gene lost 0 bases, with 15 bases spanning the gap. The CDR3 here is CASSSSRQGSNYGYTF. The CDR3 region has the DNA TGTGCCAGCAGCTCCTCACGTCAGGGCTCTAACTATGGCTACACCTTC. Using reference TRBV11-3 and TRBJ1-2 for the parts outside the CDR3, the full variable domain is EAGVVQSPRYKIIEKKQPVAFWCNPISGHNTLYWYLQNLGQGPELLIRYENEEAVDDSQLPKDRFSAERLKGVDSTLKIQPAELGDSAVYLCASSSSRQGSNYGYTFGSGTRLTVV.

V is TRBV30 and J is TRBJ1-3, with a possible D match to TRBD1 (5 bases). CDR3 length: 15 amino acids. Trimming removed 0 bases at V and 1 base at J, with 10 bases between. Germline loops: CDR1 GTSNPN, CDR2 SVGIG (reference sequence). The CDR3, as DNA: TGTGCCTGGAGTGTACTGGCAGGGTCTGGAAACACCATATATTTT. Protein sequence: CAWSVLAGSGNTIYF.

This clone was counted between two and nine times. The chain has TRBV6-2 or TRBV6-3 and TRBJ1-1; TRBD1 aligns across 7 bases. Per germline, CDR1 MNHEY and CDR2 SVGEGT. J was trimmed by 5 bases and V by 2 bases; bases with no gene match: 5. This CDR3 contains 14 residues. The CDR3 loop is CASSYRGQVTEAFF. CDR3 coding DNA: TGTGCCAGCAGTTACAGGGGGCAGGTTACTGAAGCTTTCTTT.

The chain combines TRBV19 with TRBJ2-7; possibly TRBD1 for D (8 bases). The CDR3 sequence is 15 residues long. Trimming shortened V by 2 bases and J by 5 bases, and 16 bases separated the two germline ends. The germline CDR1 and CDR2 sequences are LNHDA and SQIVND (reference sequence). CDR3 sequence: CASSISTGGVNEQYF. CDR3 nucleotide sequence: TGTGCCAGTAGTATAAGCACAGGGGGGGTCAACGAGCAGTACTTC.

V gene TRBV28 combines with J gene TRBJ1-1; D is undetermined. The germline V and J ends were trimmed by 5 bases and 5 bases, with 18 bases remaining between them. Germline CDR1 MDHEN, CDR2 SYDVKM. The CDR3 has 15 residues. The CDR3 nucleotides are TGTGCCAGCAGTCCCCCTGGTGAGTTAAAAACTGAAGCTTTCTTT. This encodes CASSPPGELKTEAFF.

The chain joins TRBV9 to TRBJ2-3, with 7 bases fitting TRBD2. Germline V lookup: CDR1 SGDLS, CDR2 YYNGEE. V gave up 0 bases and J gave up 7 bases; unmatched junction bases: 8. There are 15 residues in the CDR3. The CDR3 region is CASSVEWGGSNTQYF. The CDR3 bases are TGTGCCAGCAGCGTAGAATGGGGGGGATCAAATACGCAGTATTTT.

J is TRBJ2-1 and V is TRBV5-4; 9 bases fit TRBD1. The germline V gene encodes CDR1 SGHNT and CDR2 YYREEE (reference sequence). This CDR3 has 16 residues. With V trimmed by 2 bases and J by 11 bases, 14 bases remained unmatched. The CDR3 spells CASSFLWDRDTMKQFF. The DNA for the CDR3 is TGTGCCAGCAGCTTTCTGTGGGACAGGGATACAATGAAGCAGTTCTTC.

The V gene is TRBV5-5, the J gene TRBJ1-4; 7 bases are shared with TRBD1. The trim removed 0 bases at V and 3 bases at J, leaving 5 bases unmatched. CDR3 length: 16 amino acids. Germline CDR1 reads SGHKS; CDR2 reads YYEKEE (reference sequence). The CDR3 is CASSLVPQGANEKLFF. Written as DNA, the CDR3 is TGTGCCAGCAGCTTGGTCCCCCAGGGGGCTAATGAAAAACTGTTTTTT.

V is TRBV27 and J is TRBJ2-6; 8 bases map to TRBD1. This CDR3 spans 20 amino acids. CDR1 and CDR2 from the germline V gene are MNHEY and SMNVEV (reference sequence). The junction had 12 bases not matched to a gene; V was cut back by 2 bases and J by 0 bases. For the CDR3, the DNA is TGTGCCAGCAGTTTAGGGCAGGGGGCGCCTTTAGACTCTGGGGCCAACGTCCTGACTTTC. Amino acid sequence: CASSLGQGAPLDSGANVLTF. Full variable domain (missing parts from reference TRBV27 and TRBJ2-6): EAQVTQNPRYLITVTGKKLTVTCSQNMNHEYMSWYRQDPGLGLRQIYYSMNVEVTDKGDVPEGYKVSRKEKRNFPLILESPSPNQTSLYFCASSLGQGAPLDSGANVLTFGAGSRLTVL.

This clone was picked up one time. The chain joins TRBV10-3 to TRBJ1-2; D gene unclear. Trimming took 0 bases from V and 7 from J, leaving 15 bases between them. The CDR3 is 15 residues long. Germline CDR1 reads ENHRY; CDR2 reads SYGVKD. CDR3 coding DNA: TGTGCCATCAGTGAGTCAGGTCCAAATCGGGGTGGCTACACCTTC. This sequence encodes CAISESGPNRGGYTF.

V usage is TRBV27 and J usage is TRBJ2-3; tentatively, D is TRBD1 (5 bases). Looked up from germline, CDR1 is MNHEY and CDR2 is SMNVEV (reference sequence). V shed 7 bases and J shed 2 bases, with 13 bases lying between them. The CDR3 loop spans 14 amino acids. For the CDR3, the DNA is TGTGCCAGCACCATGGACATGTCCACAGATACGCAGTATTTT. It is translated as CASTMDMSTDTQYF.

The V gene is TRBV5-1, the J gene TRBJ2-3; 9 positions match TRBD2. The ends lost 1 base at V and 4 bases at J; junction bases unmatched: 4. From germline, CDR1 is SGHRS and CDR2 YFSETQ. This CDR3 spans 15 amino acids. CDR3 sequence: CASSLISGRADTQYF. The CDR3 DNA follows: TGCGCCAGCAGCTTGATTAGCGGGAGAGCAGATACGCAGTATTTT.

The V gene is TRBV5-4, the J gene TRBJ1-6; D uncertain. There are 14 residues in the CDR3. The ends were cut back, 4 bases at V and 4 bases at J, with 9 bases in the middle. CDR1 is SGHNT, CDR2 YYREEE, per germline (reference sequence). CDR3 sequence: CASSPATYNSPLHF. Here the CDR3 DNA reads TGTGCCAGCAGCCCCGCAACTTATAATTCACCCCTCCACTTT.

The gene calls are TRBV7-3 and TRBJ2-1; TRBD1 aligns across 7 bases. The CDR3 loop spans 15 amino acids. CDR1 is SGHTA and CDR2 is FQGTGA in the germline V gene. J lost 8 bases, V lost 5 bases, and 12 bases had no gene match. CDR3 residues: CASSVGQPGGHEQFF. The CDR3 bases are TGTGCCAGCAGCGTGGGACAGCCGGGCGGGCATGAGCAGTTCTTC.

The V and J genes are TRBV28 and TRBJ1-1; 9 bases fit TRBD1. J gave up 7 bases and V 10 bases, and 13 bases lay outside the gene matches. The CDR3 runs 14 residues. Germline values: CDR1 MDHEN, CDR2 SYDVKM. In DNA form, the CDR3 reads TGTGCCACTCGATTCGGGACAGGGTGGATTGAAGCTTTCTTT. This sequence encodes CATRFGTGWIEAFF.

This CDR3 is CASSLGAQETQYF. DNA of the CDR3: TGTGCCAGCAGTTTGGGCGCGCAAGAGACCCAGTACTTC. This sequence joins TRBV12-3 or TRBV12-4 and TRBJ2-5; D unresolved. The CDR3 contains 13 residues. V shed 3 bases and J shed 2 bases, with 7 bases lying between them.

The CDR3 reads CASSYSMAGGPVEQYF. The CDR3 DNA sequence: TGTGCCAGCAGTTACTCCATGGCGGGAGGGCCGGTCGAGCAGTACTTC. V gene TRBV6-6 combines with J gene TRBJ2-7; the match to TRBD2 covers 9 bases. This CDR3 region has 16 residues. After removal of 0 bases from V and 6 bases from J, the junction contained 9 bases not matched to a gene. CDR1 and CDR2 from the germline V gene are MNHNY and SVGAGI (reference sequence).

The J gene is TRBJ1-2, the V gene TRBV18; 8 bases agree with TRBD1. V gave up 6 bases and J gave up 4 bases; unmatched junction bases: 22. The CDR3 runs to 19 residues. CDR1 is KGHSH, CDR2 LQKENI, per germline. As DNA, the CDR3 is TGTGCCAGCTCGCCAATAACTTTGACAGGGGTATTTAGTAGCTATGGCTACACCTTC. Its translation: CASSPITLTGVFSSYGYTF. The variable domain in full, completed from reference TRBV18 and TRBJ1-2, reads NAGVMQNPRHLVRRRGQEARLRCSPMKGHSHVYWYRQLPEEGLKFMVYLQKENIIDESGMPKERFSAEFPKEGPSILRIQQVVRGDSAAYFCASSPITLTGVFSSYGYTFGSGTRLTVV.

This clone was detected only a few times. The same CDR3 can be traced to other DNA sequences in this sample. The CDR3 sequence is CAISTGQGLNQPQHF. CDR3 sequence (DNA): TGTGCCATCAGCACGGGACAGGGTCTTAATCAGCCCCAGCATTTT. V is TRBV10-3 and J is TRBJ1-5, with 9 nucleotides matching TRBD1. CDR1 and CDR2 from the germline V gene are ENHRY and SYGVKD. With V trimmed by 6 bases and J by 4 bases, 7 bases remained unmatched. The CDR3 is 15 amino acids.

This chain joins TRBV9 and TRBJ2-7, with TRBD1 as a possible D gene (6 bases). The V and J ends lost 3 bases and 6 bases respectively, with 13 bases between them. This CDR3 comprises 13 residues. The germline V gene has CDR1 SGDLS and CDR2 YYNGEE. As DNA, the CDR3 is TGTGCCAGCAGCGCCGGACAGCTTGGCGAGCAGTACTTC. Translation: CASSAGQLGEQYF.

The rearrangement joins TRBV4-3 to TRBJ1-1; D might be TRBD1 (5 bases). V was clipped by 2 bases and J by 4 bases, with 14 bases between them. Germline-derived CDR1 and CDR2 are LGHNA and YSLEER. The CDR3 loop spans 15 amino acids. The CDR3 here is CASSQRAGMGTEAFF. CDR3 DNA sequence: TGCGCCAGCAGCCAACGTGCAGGGATGGGCACTGAAGCTTTCTTT.

This chain links TRBV7-3 with TRBJ1-2; 10 nucleotides agree with TRBD1. The CDR3 length is 15 residues. The germline V gene encodes CDR1 SGHTA and CDR2 FQGTGA. After removal of 0 bases from V and 8 bases from J, the junction contained 6 bases not matched to a gene. CDR3 in DNA: TGTGCCAGCAGCTTAACGCCCGGACAGGGGGAAGGCTACACCTTC. Amino acid sequence: CASSLTPGQGEGYTF.

The rearrangement joins TRBV30 to TRBJ1-1, with 7 positions matching TRBD1. The CDR3 length is 13 residues. Germline CDR1 reads GTSNPN; CDR2 reads SVGIG (reference sequence). V lost 0 bases and J lost 8; bases outside the gene matches: 6. The CDR3 region is CAWSVGGATEAFF. The CDR3 nucleotides are TGTGCCTGGAGTGTAGGGGGCGCAACGGAAGCTTTCTTT.

This rearrangement joins TRBV25-1 to TRBJ2-1; 15 positions agree with TRBD2. CDR1 MGHDK and CDR2 SYGVNS come from the germline V gene. CDR3 size: 18 residues. V gave up 8 bases and J gave up 7 bases; unmatched junction bases: 15. The CDR3 DNA sequence: TGTGCCAGCGGCACCGGGACTAGCGGGGGGAGTTGGGGGAATGAGCAGTTCTTC. As protein: CASGTGTSGGSWGNEQFF.